Presented here are 23 T cell receptor beta chains from one specimen sequenced in a study of CD8 T cells in ankylosing spondylitis. TCRdb re-derived calls from the 5' RACE reads in MiXCR, one entry per CDR3 protein. The sample has about 42,000 distinct CDR3 sequences, under 4.5% seen once. Sequenced material: blood, either unsorted or a sorted T cell fraction (not recorded which). Every receptor here comes from a female donor with ankylosing spondylitis or in good health (not recorded which).

In this sample, this clonotype turned up a few times. This chain connects TRBV9 to TRBJ2-7; perhaps TRBD1 as D (6 bases). The V and J ends lost 0 bases and 0 bases respectively, with 10 bases between them. This CDR3 spans 15 amino acids. Looked up from germline, CDR1 is SGDLS and CDR2 is YYNGEE. The CDR3 DNA sequence: TGTGCCAGCAGCGTAGGGACAGAGAGCTCCTACGAGCAGTACTTC. Amino acids: CASSVGTESSYEQYF. Using reference TRBV9 and TRBJ2-7 for the parts outside the CDR3, the full variable domain is DSGVTQTPKHLITATGQRVTLRCSPRSGDLSVYWYQQSLDQGLQFLIQYYNGEERAKGNILERFSAQQFPDLHSELNLSSLELGDSALYFCASSVGTESSYEQYFGPGTRLTVT.

This clonotype was detected ten times or more. The chain has TRBV9 and TRBJ2-2; D is possibly TRBD1 or TRBD2 (5 bases each). V was pared by 3 bases and J by 4 bases, with 13 bases between. The CDR3 is 15 residues long. CDR1 is SGDLS, CDR2 YYNGEE, per germline. The CDR3 loop is CASSARDPVTGELFF. The CDR3 coding sequence is TGTGCCAGCAGCGCTCGGGACCCAGTCACCGGGGAGCTGTTTTTT.

Ten or more counts support this clonotype. This sequence joins TRBV9 and TRBJ2-3, with a weak D call TRBD2 (5 bases). Germline V gene lookup returns CDR1 SGDLS and CDR2 YYNGEE. V lost 4 bases to trimming and J lost 2 bases, with 14 bases between them. The CDR3 is 15 residues long. CDR3 sequence: CASSPRVLHTDTQYF. The CDR3 nucleotides are TGTGCCAGCAGCCCGAGGGTTCTCCACACAGATACGCAGTATTTT.

This clonotype was recorded at least ten times. The chain joins TRBV9 to TRBJ2-2; 10 bases fit TRBD2. CDR3 size: 18 residues. Trimming took 0 bases from V and 0 from J; bases not matched to a gene: 5. Looked up from germline, CDR1 is SGDLS and CDR2 is YYNGEE. The CDR3 here is CASSVAAGGPPNTGELFF. The CDR3 DNA reads TGTGCCAGCAGCGTAGCAGCGGGGGGGCCCCCGAACACCGGGGAGCTGTTTTTT. The entire variable domain, with the rest obtained from reference TRBV9 and TRBJ2-2, is as follows: DSGVTQTPKHLITATGQRVTLRCSPRSGDLSVYWYQQSLDQGLQFLIQYYNGEERAKGNILERFSAQQFPDLHSELNLSSLELGDSALYFCASSVAAGGPPNTGELFFGEGSRLTVL.

This clonotype was observed at least ten times. The chain recombines TRBV6-5 with TRBJ1-2; the D gene is possibly TRBD1 (6 bases). The germline V and J ends were trimmed by 2 bases and 1 base, with 14 bases remaining between them. This CDR3 region has 16 residues. Germline CDR1 and CDR2: MNHEY and SVGAGI. The CDR3 here is CASSYPRQALNYGYTF. The CDR3 DNA follows: TGTGCCAGCAGTTACCCAAGACAGGCCCTTAACTATGGCTACACCTTC.

In this sample, this clonotype turned up many times. The chain carries TRBV9 and TRBJ2-5, with 8 bases that match TRBD1. The V gene's germline CDR1 is SGDLS and CDR2 YYNGEE. The CDR3 totals 14 residues. The ends lost 2 bases at V and 5 bases at J; junction bases unmatched: 5. For the CDR3, the DNA is TGTGCCAGCAGCGTCCAGGGGGCGGGGGAGACCCAGTACTTC. Its protein product is CASSVQGAGETQYF.

This clonotype has ten or more counts. CDR3 protein: CASSSARATDTYEQYF. The CDR3 region has the DNA TGTGCCAGCAGCTCCGCGAGGGCCACAGACACCTACGAGCAGTACTTC. The V call is TRBV9, the J call TRBJ2-7; D might be TRBD2 (5 bases). Trimming left V 4 bases short and J 2 bases short, with 19 bases between. The CDR3 consists of 16 residues. Germline CDR1 reads SGDLS; CDR2 reads YYNGEE.

Many counts were recorded for this clonotype. CDR3 amino acids: CASSLQGLQTQYF. The CDR3 DNA follows: TGTGCCAGCAGCCTACAGGGTCTTCAGACCCAGTACTTC. The chain uses TRBV9 and TRBJ2-5, with D maybe TRBD1 (6 bases). The V end was cut by 4 bases, the J end by 6 bases, with 13 bases between. Per the germline V gene, CDR1 is SGDLS and CDR2 is YYNGEE. The CDR3 loop spans 13 amino acids.

In this sample, this clonotype turned up many times. The CDR3 DNA sequence: TGTGCCAGCAGCGTAGGGACAGACAATGAGCAGTTCTTC. This sequence encodes CASSVGTDNEQFF. V gene TRBV9 combines with J gene TRBJ2-1, with D perhaps TRBD1 (6 bases). The CDR3 has 13 amino acids. CDR1 and CDR2 (germline): SGDLS, YYNGEE. Trimming shortened V by 0 bases and J by 5 bases, and 6 bases separated the two germline ends.

This clonotype has only a few counts. This rearrangement joins TRBV9 to TRBJ2-4, with a tentative D call TRBD2 (6 bases). V was trimmed by 1 base and J by 4 bases, leaving 9 bases between them. Germline CDR1 reads SGDLS; CDR2 reads YYNGEE. The CDR3 has 14 residues. CDR3: CASSVSGEKNIQYF. Here the CDR3 DNA reads TGTGCCAGCAGCGTATCGGGGGAGAAAAACATTCAGTACTTC.

The table lists this clonotype with many counts. This chain links TRBV9 with TRBJ2-2; perhaps TRBD2 as D (6 bases). Trimming took 1 base from V and 3 from J, leaving 10 bases between them. Germline CDR1 and CDR2: SGDLS and YYNGEE. The CDR3 covers 15 residues. CDR3 in amino acids: CASSVRGSHTGELFF. The CDR3 DNA follows: TGTGCCAGCAGCGTACGGGGGTCTCACACCGGGGAGCTGTTTTTT.

This clonotype was seen many times. The chain carries TRBV9 and TRBJ1-3; possible D gene TRBD1, 5 bases. Germline V gene lookup returns CDR1 SGDLS and CDR2 YYNGEE. The CDR3 consists of 15 residues. The V and J ends lost 0 bases and 5 bases respectively, with 12 bases between them. The CDR3 DNA reads TGTGCCAGCAGCGTAGGAAGGGACCCACGAAACACCATATATTTT. Its translation: CASSVGRDPRNTIYF. Drawing the rest from reference TRBV9 and TRBJ1-3, the complete variable domain is DSGVTQTPKHLITATGQRVTLRCSPRSGDLSVYWYQQSLDQGLQFLIQYYNGEERAKGNILERFSAQQFPDLHSELNLSSLELGDSALYFCASSVGRDPRNTIYFGEGSWLTVV.

This clonotype was recorded many times. The V gene is TRBV9, the J gene TRBJ2-1; perhaps TRBD1 as D (6 bases). The V and J ends lost 3 bases and 8 bases respectively, with 15 bases between them. Germline lookup yields CDR1 SGDLS and CDR2 YYNGEE. This CDR3 has 14 residues. DNA for the CDR3: TGTGCCAGCAGCGACATAGCAGGGGCCCATGAGCAGTTCTTC. This codes for CASSDIAGAHEQFF.

This clonotype was seen at least ten times. V is TRBV9 and J is TRBJ2-3; D call uncertain. CDR3 size: 13 residues. Per the germline V gene, CDR1 is SGDLS and CDR2 is YYNGEE. Trimming took off 4 bases at V and 4 bases at J, with 10 bases between the two ends. CDR3: CASSTEGPDTQYF. The CDR3 nucleotides are TGTGCCAGCAGCACAGAAGGGCCAGATACGCAGTATTTT.

This clonotype was recorded many times. This chain joins TRBV9 and TRBJ1-3; the match to TRBD1 covers 7 bases. This CDR3 spans 14 amino acids. Germline loops: CDR1 SGDLS, CDR2 YYNGEE. V lost 0 bases to trimming and J lost 7 bases; unmatched junction nucleotides: 4. The CDR3 region has the DNA TGTGCCAGCAGCGTAGCGACAGGGTATAACACCATATATTTT. Its protein is CASSVATGYNTIYF.

This clonotype was picked up many times. The gene calls are TRBV9 and TRBJ2-1, with D perhaps TRBD1 (6 bases). This CDR3 is built from 13 residues. The germline V gene encodes CDR1 SGDLS and CDR2 YYNGEE. V was cut by 4 bases and J by 7 bases, with 12 bases left in between. In nucleotides, the CDR3 is TGTGCCAGCAGCATCAGGGGTGGGAATGAGCAGTTCTTC. Encoded protein: CASSIRGGNEQFF. The whole variable domain, remainder taken from reference TRBV9 and TRBJ2-1, is DSGVTQTPKHLITATGQRVTLRCSPRSGDLSVYWYQQSLDQGLQFLIQYYNGEERAKGNILERFSAQQFPDLHSELNLSSLELGDSALYFCASSIRGGNEQFFGPGTRLTVL.

This clonotype has a count of ten or more. This chain uses TRBV9 with TRBJ2-7; maybe TRBD1 (6 bases). Trimming stripped 4 bases from V and 2 bases from J, with 16 bases between. CDR3 size: 15 residues. The V gene's germline CDR1 is SGDLS and CDR2 YYNGEE. The DNA of the CDR3 is TGTGCCAGCAGCTTCGGACAGCAGTCCACCTACGAGCAGTACTTC. Its protein is CASSFGQQSTYEQYF.

This clonotype was detected many times. The CDR3 DNA is TGTGCCAGCAGCGTAGGAGGACAGGTGGTCGGCTACACCTTC. It yields the protein CASSVGGQVVGYTF. V is TRBV9 and J is TRBJ1-2, with 7 bases that match TRBD1. The germline CDR1 and CDR2 sequences are SGDLS and YYNGEE. The CDR3 length is 14 residues. The V segment lost 0 bases and the J segment 8 bases; nucleotides outside the gene matches: 7.

At least ten counts were recorded for this clonotype. This chain joins TRBV21-1 and TRBJ2-2. TRBV21-1 is given as a pseudogene. The CDR3 runs to 15 residues. CDR3 sequence reads: CASNHNRANTGELFF. The CDR3 DNA is TGTGCCAGCAACCATAACAGAGCGAACACCGGGGAGCTGTTTTTT.

This clonotype was detected ten times or more. This chain connects TRBV9 to TRBJ1-5, with TRBD1 as a possible D gene (6 bases). Trimming shortened V by 3 bases and J by 7 bases, and 17 bases separated the two germline ends. The CDR3 runs to 15 residues. Per germline, CDR1 SGDLS and CDR2 YYNGEE. DNA of the CDR3: TGTGCCAGCAGCGGCGAAGGGGACATCGGGCAGCCCCAGCATTTT. This gives the protein CASSGEGDIGQPQHF.

This clonotype was counted at least ten times. The chain combines TRBV9 with TRBJ1-5; D may be TRBD1 (5 bases). CDR1 and CDR2 (germline): SGDLS, YYNGEE. Trimming cost V 0 bases and J 6 bases, with 13 bases left between them. The CDR3 has 15 residues. The CDR3 region is CASSVGRALGQPQHF. DNA of the CDR3: TGTGCCAGCAGCGTAGGCAGGGCTTTGGGTCAGCCCCAGCATTTT.

A remark on this clonotype: Its ends do not fully match the called genes, so a read error is possible. The V and J genes are TRBV9 and TRBJ2-2; 8 bases agree with TRBD2. This CDR3 contains 15 residues. Germline CDR1 reads SGDLS; CDR2 reads YYNGEE. CDR3 region: CASTPGGAITGELLF. CDR3 nucleotides: TGTGCCAGTACACCGGGGGGGGCCATCACCGGGGAGCTGCTTTTT.

This clonotype has at least ten counts. The rearrangement uses TRBV9 and TRBJ2-7, with 8 nucleotides matching TRBD2. CDR1 and CDR2 from the germline V gene are SGDLS and YYNGEE. The CDR3 has 15 residues. Germline trimming cut 3 bases from V and 2 bases from J; bases unmatched to any gene: 7. DNA for the CDR3: TGTGCCAGCAGCGCCCGGTCTAGCGGGCCCTACGAGCAGTACTTC. Translating it yields CASSARSSGPYEQYF.